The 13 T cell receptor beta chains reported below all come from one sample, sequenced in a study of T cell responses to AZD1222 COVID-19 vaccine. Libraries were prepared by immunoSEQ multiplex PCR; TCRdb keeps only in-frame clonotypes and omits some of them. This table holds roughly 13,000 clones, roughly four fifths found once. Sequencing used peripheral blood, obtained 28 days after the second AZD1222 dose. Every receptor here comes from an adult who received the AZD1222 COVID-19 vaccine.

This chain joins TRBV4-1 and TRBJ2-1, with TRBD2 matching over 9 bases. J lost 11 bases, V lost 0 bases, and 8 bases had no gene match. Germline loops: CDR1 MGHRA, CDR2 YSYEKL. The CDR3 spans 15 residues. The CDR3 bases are TGCGCCAGCAGCCAAGATCCGCAGCGGGGGGTTAAGCAGTTCTTC. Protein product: CASSQDPQRGVKQFF.

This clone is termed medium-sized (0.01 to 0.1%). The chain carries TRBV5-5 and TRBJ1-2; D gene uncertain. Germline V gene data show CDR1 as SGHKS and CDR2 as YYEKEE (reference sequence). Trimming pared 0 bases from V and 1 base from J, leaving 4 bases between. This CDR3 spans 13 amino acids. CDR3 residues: CASSLVGNYGYTF. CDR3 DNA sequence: TGTGCCAGCAGCTTGGTCGGTAACTATGGCTACACCTTC.

In DNA form, the CDR3 reads TGTGCCAGCAGCCAAGGTCCCCTTGGGACAGGGGCCTACGAGCAGTACTTC. The encoded protein is CASSQGPLGTGAYEQYF. The gene calls are TRBV4-2 and TRBJ2-7; 10 bases match TRBD1. This CDR3 has 17 residues. V dropped 1 base and J dropped 2; count of bases not matched to a gene: 8. CDR1 is LGHNA, CDR2 YNFKEQ, per germline.

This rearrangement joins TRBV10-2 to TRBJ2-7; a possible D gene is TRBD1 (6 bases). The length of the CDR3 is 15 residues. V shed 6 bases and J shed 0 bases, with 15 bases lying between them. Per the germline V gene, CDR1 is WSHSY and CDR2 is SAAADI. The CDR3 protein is CASRDTGLSSYEQYF. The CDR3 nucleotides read TGCGCCAGCAGAGACACAGGGCTTAGCTCCTACGAGCAGTACTTC.

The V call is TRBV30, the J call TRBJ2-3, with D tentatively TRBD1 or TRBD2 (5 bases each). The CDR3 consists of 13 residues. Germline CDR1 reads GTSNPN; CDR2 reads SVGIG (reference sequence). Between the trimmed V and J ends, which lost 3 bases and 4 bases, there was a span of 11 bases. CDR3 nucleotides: TGTGCCTGGAGCCTGGGGGACCCAGATACGCAGTATTTT. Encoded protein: CAWSLGDPDTQYF.

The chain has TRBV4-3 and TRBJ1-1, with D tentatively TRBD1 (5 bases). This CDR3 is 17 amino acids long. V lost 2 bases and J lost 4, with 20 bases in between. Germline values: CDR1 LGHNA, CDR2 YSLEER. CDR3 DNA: TGCGCCAGCAGCCAATTCTACTCGGCAGGGAGGTTCACTGAAGCTTTCTTT. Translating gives CASSQFYSAGRFTEAFF.

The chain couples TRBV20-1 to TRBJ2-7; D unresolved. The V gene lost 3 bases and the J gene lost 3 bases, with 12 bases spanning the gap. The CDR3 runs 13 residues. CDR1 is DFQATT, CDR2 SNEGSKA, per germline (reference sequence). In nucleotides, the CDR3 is TGCAGTGCTAGTCGTGGGTACCGCTACGAGCAGTACTTC. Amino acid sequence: CSASRGYRYEQYF.

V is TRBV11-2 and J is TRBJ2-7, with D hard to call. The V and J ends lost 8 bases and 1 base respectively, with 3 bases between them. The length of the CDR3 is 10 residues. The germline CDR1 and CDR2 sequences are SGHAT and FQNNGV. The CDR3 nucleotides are TGTGCCAGCGGGTCCTACGAGCAGTACTTC. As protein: CASGSYEQYF.

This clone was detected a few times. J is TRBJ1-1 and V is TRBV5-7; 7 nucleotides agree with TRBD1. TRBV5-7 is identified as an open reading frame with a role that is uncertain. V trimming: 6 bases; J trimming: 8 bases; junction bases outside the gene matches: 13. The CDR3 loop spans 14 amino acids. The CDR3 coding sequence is TGTGCCAGCATCACCGGGACAGTGATTTCCGAAGCTTTCTTT. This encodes CASITGTVISEAFF.

The CDR3 DNA follows: TGTGCCTGGAGACAGGGGACTACTGAAGCTTTCTTT. Translating it yields CAWRQGTTEAFF. The rearrangement uses TRBV30 and TRBJ1-1; 7 positions agree with TRBD1. The CDR3 has 12 residues. Germline CDR1 and CDR2: GTSNPN and SVGIG (reference sequence). V lost 3 bases to trimming and J lost 5 bases; unmatched junction nucleotides: 3.

The CDR3 loop is CASSVYGSSGNTIYF. The CDR3 nucleotides read TGTGCCAGCAGCGTATATGGGAGCTCTGGAAACACCATATATTTT. The chain employs TRBV9 and TRBJ1-3; D unclear. Germline values: CDR1 SGDLS, CDR2 YYNGEE. This CDR3 has 15 residues. V was pared by 1 base and J by 0 bases, with 8 bases between.

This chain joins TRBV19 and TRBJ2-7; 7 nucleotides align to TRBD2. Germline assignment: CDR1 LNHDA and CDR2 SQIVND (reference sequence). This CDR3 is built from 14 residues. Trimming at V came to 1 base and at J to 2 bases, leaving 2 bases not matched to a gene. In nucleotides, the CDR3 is TGTGCCAGTAGTATAGCGGGAGGACCCTACGAGCAGTACTTC. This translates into CASSIAGGPYEQYF.

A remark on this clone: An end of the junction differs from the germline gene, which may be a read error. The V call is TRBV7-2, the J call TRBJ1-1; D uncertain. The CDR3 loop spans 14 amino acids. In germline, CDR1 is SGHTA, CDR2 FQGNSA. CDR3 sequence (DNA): TGTGCCAGCAGCCGCCGGGTGGTGAATACTGAAGCTTTCTTT. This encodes CASSRRVVNTEAFF.